What follows describes a single T cell receptor (beta chain). Losses at the gene ends were 5 bases for V and 7 bases for J; bases not matched to a gene: 5. The CDR3 contains 13 residues. Germline CDR1 SEHNR, CDR2 FQNEAQ (reference sequence). These data belong to a study of blood T cell repertoires in COVID-19. Study overall: Spain, Italy and the United States supplied samples that represented acute and convalescent COVID-19. In each case, the material was cDNA or gDNA derived from T cells, B-cell-depleted T cells, or PBMCs.

Study processing details: How many nucleated cells were present was estimated from reference gene primer amplification. Sequencing was performed with immunoSEQ multiplex PCR; in TCRdb, only in-frame clones are kept and a portion is missing. For V, J and clone size, that table is used; D and trimming come from the DNA. The sample records roughly 250,000 clones, 65% to 90% being singletons. The sample was peripheral blood. The J gene is TRBJ1-2, the V gene TRBV7-9; 9 bases match TRBD1. This clonotype was sampled from an elderly woman with active or convalescent COVID-19. The CDR3 region has the DNA TGTGCCAGCAGCCGGACAGGGGACGGTGGCTACACCTTC. Its translation: CASSRTGDGGYTF.